The present TCR beta chain was sequenced within a study of shared clonotypes between healthy human individuals. In the authors' workflow: Junction-only immunoSEQ data arrived without quality scores, meaning filtering differed. This table comes from immunoSEQ multiplex PCR, and its TCRdb copy is limited to in-frame clones, with some not included. V, J and clone size are those of that table, while D and trimming were read from the DNA. Among over a million clones, approximately 98% were seen once, and the ten largest hold 0.4% to 0.45%. The trim removed 1 base at V and 5 bases at J, leaving 1 base unmatched. This CDR3 is built from 13 residues. Germline CDR1 SGHNT, CDR2 YYREEE (reference sequence). Of note for this clone: Other DNA sequences in the sample encode the same CDR3.

The study separated CD4+ cells into CD45RA+ naive and CD45RA-negative memory subsets. The clonotype comes from a man younger than 45 in good health. This chain connects TRBV5-4 to TRBJ2-5, with TRBD2 matching 8 bases. Input material: naive CD4+ T cells sorted from blood. The subset here: CD45RA+ positively selected. The CDR3 bases are TGTGCCAGCAGCTTGACGGGGGGGGAGACCCAGTACTTC. The encoded protein is CASSLTGGETQYF.